The present T cell receptor (beta chain) was sequenced within a study of OX40 agonist ivuxolimab in advanced cancers. Study-wide context: Three patients showed partial responses: one hepatocellular carcinoma and two cutaneous melanoma cases. Notes on the study in general: At 0.1 to 3.0 mg/kg and by week 6, clonal expansion occurred in CD4+ and CD8+ blood T cells.

A note on this clone: Its antigen is unknown.

Sequenced by immunoSEQ multiplex PCR; TCRdb stores in-frame clones only, minus some. The data hold 58,000 or so clones, with about four fifths observed a single time. This CDR3 has 15 amino acids. The germline CDR1 and CDR2 sequences are MNHNY and SVGAGI (reference sequence). V lost 2 bases, J lost 4 bases, and 15 bases lay in between. This TCR was sampled from an adult with an advanced solid tumor such as melanoma, head and neck, liver or kidney cancer. This sample comprised CD4+ or CD8+ T cells sorted from blood, obtained in a trial of the OX40 agonist ivuxolimab. The rearrangement joins TRBV6-6 to TRBJ2-7, with D possibly being TRBD1 (6 bases). CDR3 region: CASSYPVTGSYEQYF. The CDR3 DNA reads as TGTGCCAGCAGTTACCCCGTTACAGGGAGTTACGAGCAGTACTTC.